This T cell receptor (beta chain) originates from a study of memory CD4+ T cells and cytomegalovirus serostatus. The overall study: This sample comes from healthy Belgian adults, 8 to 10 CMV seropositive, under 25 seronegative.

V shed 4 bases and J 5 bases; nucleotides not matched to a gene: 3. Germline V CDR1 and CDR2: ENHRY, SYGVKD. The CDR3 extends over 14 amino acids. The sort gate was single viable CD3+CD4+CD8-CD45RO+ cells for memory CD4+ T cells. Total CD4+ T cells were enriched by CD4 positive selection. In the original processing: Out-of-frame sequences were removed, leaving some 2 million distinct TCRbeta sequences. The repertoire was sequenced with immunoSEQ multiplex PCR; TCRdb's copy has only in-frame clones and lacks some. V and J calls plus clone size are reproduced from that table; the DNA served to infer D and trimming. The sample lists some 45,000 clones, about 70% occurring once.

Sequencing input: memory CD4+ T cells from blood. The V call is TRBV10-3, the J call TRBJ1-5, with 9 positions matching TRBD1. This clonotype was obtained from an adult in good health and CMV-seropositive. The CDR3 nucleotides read TGTGCCATCAGTGGGGACAGGGCCTATCAGCCCCAGCATTTT. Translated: CAISGDRAYQPQHF.